The clone carrying this T cell receptor beta chain was detected only a few times. Its antigen is not identified. The sample is drawn from a study of identical twins. The study, taken as a whole, reports: High-abundance cord blood beta clonotypes had fewer insertions; memory repertoires showed none. Weaker excess sharing between twins was seen in beta out-of-frame sequences. These conclusions were based on statistical analysis (cross-sectional, not following the same donors).

Only healthy Caucasians were enrolled as donors. TCRdb ran MiXCR on the 5' RACE reads and lists one entry per CDR3 protein. The sample holds roughly 1.6 million distinct CDR3 sequences, under 35% seen once. Germline V gene lookup returns CDR1 DFQATT and CDR2 SNEGSKA (reference sequence). Trimming removed 2 bases at V and 1 base at J, with 9 bases between. This CDR3 has 14 amino acids. This sequence originates from a newborn girl in good health. This chain uses TRBV20-1 with TRBJ1-5, with D possibly matching TRBD1 (5 bases). The sample was cord blood. This chain's CDR3 is CSARPGTSNQPQHF. In DNA form, the CDR3 reads TGCAGTGCTAGACCCGGGACCAGCAATCAGCCCCAGCATTTT.